Below, 13 T cell receptor beta chains from the same sample are listed, as sequenced in a study of blood T cell repertoires in COVID-19. Libraries were prepared by immunoSEQ multiplex PCR; TCRdb keeps only in-frame clonotypes and omits some of them. Of about 100,000 clones listed, approximately 90% are singletons. The specimen sequenced was peripheral blood. The receptors derive from a man in his fifties with active COVID-19.

V and J are TRBV5-1 and TRBJ2-7; TRBD1 agrees at 11 bases. Germline V gives CDR1 SGHRS, CDR2 YFSETQ. This CDR3 comprises 14 residues. Germline trimming cut 3 bases from V and 5 bases from J; bases unmatched to any gene: 4. Written as DNA, the CDR3 is TGCGCCAGCAGCTGGACAGGGGGCGACCACGAGCAGTACTTC. This translates into CASSWTGGDHEQYF.

V is TRBV5-1 and J is TRBJ1-4, with 8 positions matching TRBD1. V lost 6 bases and J lost 10; bases outside the gene matches: 14. The CDR3 is made up of 15 amino acids. The germline gives CDR1 SGHRS, CDR2 YFSETQ. CDR3 sequence reads: CASTADRAAKGKLFF. CDR3 nucleotides: TGCGCCAGCACCGCGGACAGGGCGGCGAAAGGAAAACTGTTTTTT.

The gene calls are TRBV18 and TRBJ2-3; 8 bases map to TRBD2. CDR1 is KGHSH, CDR2 LQKENI, per germline. CDR3 length: 14 residues. The V and J ends lost 2 bases and 6 bases, in that order; junction bases with no gene match: 4. The CDR3 is CASSPSSSGDTQYF. CDR3 coding DNA: TGTGCCAGCTCACCAAGTTCTAGCGGGGATACGCAGTATTTT.

The chain recombines TRBV25-1 with TRBJ1-6; D perhaps matches TRBD1 (6 bases). The CDR3 totals 14 residues. Germline lookup yields CDR1 MGHDK and CDR2 SYGVNS. Trimming removed 4 bases at V and 4 bases at J, with 8 bases between. The CDR3, as DNA: TGTGCCAGCAGTGGGACAGATTATAATTCACCCCTCCACTTT. Protein sequence: CASSGTDYNSPLHF.

The rearrangement links TRBV5-4 to TRBJ1-4; weak D call: TRBD1 (5 bases). CDR3 length: 17 amino acids. Germline-derived CDR1 and CDR2 are SGHNT and YYREEE (reference sequence). V lost 0 bases, J lost 5 bases, and 17 bases lay in between. The CDR3 nucleotides are TGTGCCAGCAGCTTGGGAGTCGGAGGGACCAGCAATGAAAAACTGTTTTTT. Protein: CASSLGVGGTSNEKLFF.

DNA for the CDR3: TGTGCCAGCAGTGACAGGGACTCGGCCGTGGATACGCAGTATTTT. Protein: CASSDRDSAVDTQYF. J is TRBJ2-3 and V is TRBV6-1, with D tentatively TRBD2 (6 bases). CDR3 length: 15 residues. Germline V gene sequence: CDR1 MNHNS, CDR2 SASEGT. V was cut by 3 bases and J by 6 bases, with 16 bases left in between.

This chain uses TRBV9 with TRBJ2-1; 10 bases align to TRBD2. Germline values: CDR1 SGDLS, CDR2 YYNGEE. J was trimmed by 8 bases and V by 0 bases; bases with no gene match: 8. CDR3 size: 16 residues. The CDR3, as DNA: TGTGCCAGCAGCGTAGAGATTTCTAGCGGGAGCGATGAGCAGTTCTTC. Translation: CASSVEISSGSDEQFF. The whole variable domain, remainder taken from reference TRBV9 and TRBJ2-1, is DSGVTQTPKHLITATGQRVTLRCSPRSGDLSVYWYQQSLDQGLQFLIQYYNGEERAKGNILERFSAQQFPDLHSELNLSSLELGDSALYFCASSVEISSGSDEQFFGPGTRLTVL.

This chain joins TRBV11-2 and TRBJ1-3; possible D gene TRBD1, 5 bases. From germline, CDR1 is SGHAT and CDR2 FQNNGV. Trimming cost V 5 bases and J 4 bases, with 18 bases left between them. There are 16 residues in the CDR3. The CDR3 DNA follows: TGTGCCAGCAGCGTACCGGACACATCCTCCGGAAACACCATATATTTT. Its translation: CASSVPDTSSGNTIYF.

The chain combines TRBV27 with TRBJ2-2; the match to TRBD2 covers 10 bases. CDR3 length: 19 amino acids. After removal of 7 bases from V and 1 base from J, the junction contained 15 bases not matched to a gene. Per the germline V gene, CDR1 is MNHEY and CDR2 is SMNVEV (reference sequence). The CDR3 loop reads CASKPLNDRLAGNTGELFF. In DNA, the CDR3 is TGTGCCAGCAAACCACTGAACGACCGACTAGCGGGGAACACCGGGGAGCTGTTTTTT.

The chain joins TRBV4-1 to TRBJ2-3; 9 bases line up with TRBD2. V lost 0 bases, J lost 2 bases, and 9 bases stayed unmatched. The CDR3 is 18 residues long. Germline V lookup: CDR1 MGHRA, CDR2 YSYEKL. This CDR3 reads CASSQDGASGTNTDTQYF. CDR3 coding DNA: TGCGCCAGCAGCCAAGACGGAGCTAGCGGGACGAACACAGATACGCAGTATTTT.

This sequence joins TRBV9 and TRBJ2-5; 14 bases line up with TRBD2. Germline loops: CDR1 SGDLS, CDR2 YYNGEE. V lost 0 bases and J lost 1; bases outside the gene matches: 8. CDR3 length: 19 amino acids. The CDR3 region is CASSVGGLAGGRSQETQYF. The CDR3 DNA follows: TGTGCCAGCAGCGTAGGCGGACTAGCGGGGGGCAGGAGCCAAGAGACCCAGTACTTC.

V gene TRBV2 combines with J gene TRBJ1-1, with D tentatively TRBD1 (5 bases). This CDR3 is 15 amino acids long. Trimming stripped 6 bases from V and 5 bases from J, with 19 bases between. Germline V lookup: CDR1 SNHLY, CDR2 FYNNEI. The CDR3 nucleotides read TGTGCCAGCAGACCCCGGTTGGACATGGTTACTGAAGCTTTCTTT. Protein sequence: CASRPRLDMVTEAFF. The full variable domain, with the rest looked up from reference TRBV2 and TRBJ1-1, is EPEVTQTPSHQVTQMGQEVILRCVPISNHLYFYWYRQILGQKVEFLVSFYNNEISEKSEIFDDQFSVERPDGSNFTLKIRSTKLEDSAMYFCASRPRLDMVTEAFFGQGTRLTVV.

The rearrangement links TRBV11-3 to TRBJ1-2; tentative D call: TRBD1 (5 bases). This CDR3 is built from 13 residues. The V and J ends lost 1 base and 11 bases respectively, with 14 bases between them. From germline, CDR1 is SGHNT and CDR2 YENEEA. The chain's CDR3 is CASSLVGGARYTF. Written as DNA, the CDR3 is TGTGCCAGCAGCTTAGTTGGTGGGGCGCGGTACACCTTC.